Below, 4 T cell receptor beta chains from the same sample are listed, as sequenced in a study of type 1 regulatory T cells (dated by TCRdb to 2020 to 2022). No antigen has been identified for these receptors. Sequenced on an Illumina MiSeq. The public reads were quality trimmed at Q25 with fastp and then assembled into clones with MiXCR by TCRdb, keeping productive beta chains. Identical CDR3 protein sequences are pooled into one entry, listed with their most common genes and DNA. The sample yields around 23,000 distinct CDR3 sequences; around half were counted once. The ten largest clones represent under 5% of the sample. Sequencing was carried out using cultured T cells, either the whole culture or a sorted T cell fraction (not recorded which). The receptor source for this set is a human donor in good health.

The J gene is TRBJ2-5, the V gene TRBV2, with 7 bases aligning to TRBD1. Germline assignment: CDR1 SNHLY and CDR2 FYNNEI. Trimming at V came to 6 bases and at J to 5 bases, leaving 9 bases not matched to a gene. The CDR3 length is 14 residues. This CDR3 is CASRATGVGETQYF. CDR3 nucleotide sequence: TGTGCCAGCAGGGCAACAGGGGTAGGCGAGACCCAGTACTTC.

This clonotype was seen once. The V call is TRBV2, the J call TRBJ2-4; D tentatively reads TRBD1 or TRBD2 (5 bases each). This CDR3 region has 15 residues. Trimming took off 9 bases at V and 0 bases at J, with 15 bases between the two ends. Looked up from germline, CDR1 is SNHLY and CDR2 is FYNNEI. The CDR3 DNA follows: TGTGCCAGTGCTGAGGGGCCTGTAGCCAAAAACATTCAGTACTTC. Encoded protein: CASAEGPVAKNIQYF.

In this sample, this clonotype is medium-sized (0.01 to 0.1%). The chain couples TRBV10-2 to TRBJ2-1; D not resolved. The CDR3 runs 12 residues. In germline, CDR1 is WSHSY, CDR2 SAAADI. Trimming cost V 8 bases and J 6 bases, with 11 bases left between them. CDR3 loop: CASRTRSNEQFF. CDR3 DNA: TGCGCCAGCCGAACTCGTAGCAATGAGCAGTTCTTC.

The chain employs TRBV20-1 and TRBJ2-7; 8 bases align to TRBD2. Trimming removed 2 bases from V and 0 bases from J; junction bases left unmatched: 3. CDR3 size: 14 residues. Germline V gene lookup returns CDR1 DFQATT and CDR2 SNEGSKA (reference sequence). The CDR3 sequence: CSARLGGASYEQYF. The CDR3 DNA sequence: TGCAGTGCTAGACTCGGGGGGGCCTCCTACGAGCAGTACTTC.